This TCR beta chain emerged from a study of T-cell reconstitution after alpha-beta-depleted transplantation in children. TCRbeta library preparation incorporated unique molecular identifiers. TCRdb reprocessed the PCR reads via MiXCR and lists one record per CDR3 protein. The table includes 350,000 to 400,000 distinct CDR3 sequences, 10% to 15% detected once. CDR1 LGHNA and CDR2 YSLEER come from the germline V gene. Trimming took off 0 bases at V and 9 bases at J, with 17 bases between the two ends. This CDR3 contains 15 residues. J is TRBJ2-5 and V is TRBV4-3; D may match TRBD1 or TRBD2 (6 bases each). The sequencing used PBMCs, collected from the stem cell graft. The receptor's source is a human donor who donated a stem cell graft to a child with Fanconi anemia. As DNA, the CDR3 is TGCGCCAGCAGCCAAGAAGGGGGGTACCACGGGTCCCAGTACTTC. Its protein is CASSQEGGYHGSQYF.